This TCR beta chain was captured in a study of T cells in Graves' hyperthyroidism and ophthalmopathy. General study findings and limits: Blood also contained most expanded thyroid clonotypes above 0.001.

RNA transcripts yielded amplified TCR beta CDR3 regions. TCR CDR3 regions were first amplified by RT-PCR with HTBI primers. TCRdb re-analysed the multiplex PCR reads in MiXCR, keeping a single row per CDR3 protein. The sample lists about 500,000 distinct CDR3 sequences, around 15% occurring once. Graves' hyperthyroidism is called stable when ophthalmopathy does not progress within 18 months. This clonotype has ten or more counts. The antigen remains unidentified. The germline V and J ends were trimmed by 0 bases and 1 base, with 9 bases remaining between them. Looked up from germline, CDR1 is ENHRY and CDR2 is SYGVKD. This CDR3 is built from 15 residues.

This chain connects TRBV10-3 to TRBJ1-1, with D perhaps matching TRBD1 (5 bases). The sequenced sample was blood. The origin of this receptor is a young woman with Graves' hyperthyroidism. CDR3 DNA sequence: TGTGCCATCAGTGAGTCGGCAGGGCGGAACACTGAAGCTTTCTTT. Its protein is CAISESAGRNTEAFF.